Listed here are 13 T cell receptor beta chains from one sample, sequenced in a study of OX40 agonist ivuxolimab in advanced cancers. Data came from immunoSEQ multiplex PCR; TCRdb stores just in-frame clones and leaves some out. The table includes some 43,000 clones, approximately 87% detected once. The specimen was CD4+ or CD8+ T cells sorted from blood, collected in a trial of the OX40 agonist ivuxolimab. Every receptor here comes from an adult with an advanced solid tumor such as melanoma, head and neck, liver or kidney cancer.

The V and J genes are TRBV7-2 and TRBJ2-3; the match to TRBD2 covers 7 bases. Germline lookup yields CDR1 SGHTA and CDR2 FQGNSA. J was trimmed by 0 bases and V by 0 bases; bases with no gene match: 6. This CDR3 region has 17 residues. In DNA form, the CDR3 reads TGTGCCAGCAGCTTAGCGGGGCTAGCGGCTAGCACAGATACGCAGTATTTT. It codes for CASSLAGLAASTDTQYF. The full variable domain, with the rest looked up from reference TRBV7-2 and TRBJ2-3, is GAGVSQSPSNKVTEKGKDVELRCDPISGHTALYWYRQSLGQGLEFLIYFQGNSAPDKSGLPSDRFSAERTGGSVSTLTIQRTQQEDSAVYLCASSLAGLAASTDTQYFGPGTRLTVL.

By share of the sample, this clone is medium-sized. The chain has TRBV7-3 and TRBJ2-3; D may be TRBD2 (6 bases). Per germline, CDR1 SGHTA and CDR2 FQGTGA. This CDR3 contains 13 residues. V was cut by 5 bases and J by 11 bases, with 17 bases left in between. The DNA of the CDR3 is TGTGCCAGCAGCCCCGCCGGGACCGGGGGGCAGTATTTT. This sequence encodes CASSPAGTGGQYF.

This clone was found a few times. The V call is TRBV15, the J call TRBJ2-2; 13 nucleotides line up with TRBD2. Germline CDR1 is LNHNV and CDR2 is YYDKDF (reference sequence). V was clipped by 4 bases and J by 7 bases; unmatched bases: 3. The CDR3 has 15 residues. CDR3 protein: CATSKGLAGDGELFF. DNA of the CDR3: TGTGCCACCAGCAAAGGACTAGCGGGAGACGGGGAGCTGTTTTTT. Full variable domain (remainder filled in from reference TRBV15 and TRBJ2-2): DAMVIQNPRYQVTQFGKPVTLSCSQTLNHNVMYWYQQKSSQAPKLLFHYYDKDFNNEADTPDNFQSRRPNTSFCFLDIRSPGLGDTAMYLCATSKGLAGDGELFFGEGSRLTVL.

CDR3 nucleotides: TGTGCCAGCAGGTTAGCGGGGCCTCTCACAGATACGCAGTATTTT. This sequence encodes CASRLAGPLTDTQYF. The chain combines TRBV6-5 with TRBJ2-3, with 8 bases matching TRBD2. The V gene's germline CDR1 is MNHEY and CDR2 SVGAGI. The CDR3 is 15 amino acids. V was pared by 6 bases and J by 2 bases, with 7 bases of the junction left unmatched.

This clone was counted a few times. CDR3 coding DNA: TGTGCCAGCACCTTACGGGCACAGGTTAATTCACCCCTCCACTTT. Translation gives CASTLRAQVNSPLHF. The V call is TRBV6-5, the J call TRBJ1-6; D possibly corresponds to TRBD1 (5 bases). V was shortened by 7 bases and J by 6 bases, with 16 bases between the two germline ends. The CDR3 has 15 residues. Germline lookup yields CDR1 MNHEY and CDR2 SVGAGI.

The DNA for the CDR3 is TGTGCCAGTAGTATAACAGGGGGTGACTCCTACAATGAGCAGTTCTTC. Its translation: CASSITGGDSYNEQFF. The chain uses TRBV19 and TRBJ2-1; TRBD1 matches 8 bases. This CDR3 is built from 16 residues. Trimming cost V 2 bases and J 0 bases; bases outside gene matches: 3. CDR1 and CDR2 (germline): LNHDA, SQIVND (reference sequence).

The chain links TRBV9 to TRBJ2-3; 8 bases fit TRBD1. The J segment lost 2 bases and the V segment lost 3 bases, leaving 2 bases of the junction unmatched. The CDR3 has 14 amino acids. Germline CDR1 and CDR2: SGDLS and YYNGEE. The CDR3 DNA sequence: TGTGCCAGCAGCGCGGACAGGGCCACAGATACGCAGTATTTT. Its protein product is CASSADRATDTQYF. Looking up the rest from reference TRBV9 and TRBJ2-3 gives the full variable domain: DSGVTQTPKHLITATGQRVTLRCSPRSGDLSVYWYQQSLDQGLQFLIQYYNGEERAKGNILERFSAQQFPDLHSELNLSSLELGDSALYFCASSADRATDTQYFGPGTRLTVL.

V is TRBV5-8 and J is TRBJ2-7; D is possibly TRBD2 (6 bases). Trimming pared 2 bases from V and 3 bases from J, leaving 12 bases between. The germline V gene encodes CDR1 SGHTS and CDR2 YDEGEE. CDR3 length equals 14 residues. CDR3 nucleotide sequence: TGTGCCAGCAGCTTTTCAGGGACTTTCTACGAGCAGTACTTC. It is translated as CASSFSGTFYEQYF.

The chain joins TRBV9 to TRBJ2-7; 7 positions agree with TRBD1. From germline, CDR1 is SGDLS and CDR2 YYNGEE. J gave up 3 bases and V 4 bases, and 7 bases lay outside the gene matches. CDR3 length: 14 amino acids. Here the CDR3 reads CASSPRDSIYEQYF. The CDR3 DNA reads as TGTGCCAGCAGCCCCCGGGACAGCATCTACGAGCAGTACTTC.

This sequence joins TRBV25-1 and TRBJ1-1, with D perhaps TRBD1 (6 bases). Between the trimmed V and J ends, which lost 5 bases and 10 bases, there was a span of 23 bases. The CDR3 loop spans 15 amino acids. Germline V lookup: CDR1 MGHDK, CDR2 SYGVNS. CDR3 in amino acids: CASSPLSGGAKGAFF. In DNA form, the CDR3 reads TGTGCCAGCAGTCCCCTAAGCGGGGGGGCGAAGGGAGCTTTCTTT.

This CDR3 is CSVWAGTGNQPQHF. For the CDR3, the DNA is TGCAGCGTTTGGGCCGGGACAGGAAATCAGCCCCAGCATTTT. The chain employs TRBV29-1 and TRBJ1-5; 8 bases are a match to TRBD1. CDR1 and CDR2 (germline): SQVTM, ANQGSEA. The CDR3 loop spans 14 amino acids. V lost 5 bases and J lost 4; bases outside the gene matches: 7.

V gene TRBV5-1 combines with J gene TRBJ2-5, with TRBD1 identical over 8 bases. The DNA end is a closer match to TRBJ2-7, so the J assignment may be wrong. CDR1 and CDR2 (germline): SGHRS, YFSETQ. CDR3 length: 14 amino acids. CDR3 sequence (DNA): TGCGCCAGCAGCACTGGACAGGGCGGCTACGAGCAGTACTTC. Translated, it gives CASSTGQGGYEQYF.

This chain links TRBV13 with TRBJ2-3; TRBD2 matches 11 bases. This CDR3 spans 18 amino acids. The trim removed 5 bases at V and 1 base at J, leaving 11 bases unmatched. The germline gives CDR1 PRHDT, CDR2 FYEKMQ (reference sequence). CDR3 coding DNA: TGTGCCAGCAGCCGAGGGGTAGCGGGGGGGCGTGGCACAGATACGCAGTATTTT. Translated: CASSRGVAGGRGTDTQYF.